This T cell receptor beta chain came from a study of OX40 agonist ivuxolimab in advanced cancers. Notes on the research overall: The costimulatory receptor OX40 (CD134) was targeted by ivuxolimab, a fully human IgG2 agonistic monoclonal antibody. Three dose-escalation patients achieved partial responses, one with hepatocellular carcinoma and two with cutaneous melanoma. The point of sequencing TCRbeta in the periphery was to test whether ivuxolimab changed TCR sequence diversity and drove clonal T-cell expansion. Among the approximately 50 dose-escalation patients, about 20 had hepatocellular carcinoma, 15 or so melanoma, 9 renal cell carcinoma and 9 head and neck cancer. Intravenous ivuxolimab was administered to patients every 2 weeks at six dose levels: 0.01, 0.1, 0.3, 1.5, 3 and 10 mg/kg. The monotherapy dose-escalation portion (N ≈ 57 patients) of the phase I ivuxolimab trial is reported in the paper. A male proportion of almost 85% and a mean age of roughly 58 years, ranging from 23 to 79, were recorded for the dose-escalation cohort. Prior anti-PD-1, anti-PD-L1 or anti-CTLA-4 therapy was permitted, and 35% to 40% of dose-escalation patients had received checkpoint inhibitors.

Study-level results and caveats: The antigen specificity of the clonally expanded peripheral T cells was not determined. After ivuxolimab, CD8+ T cells had more expanded clones than CD4+ T cells on average. At doses from 0.1 to 3.0 mg/kg, clonal expansion was seen in both CD4+ and CD8+ blood T cells between baseline and week 6. Partial responders in the 0.1-3.0 mg/kg groups had among the lowest normalized peripheral clonal expansion, especially among CD8+ T cells. Low levels of normalized T-cell clonal expansion were also seen in some patients who did not respond.

A note on this clone: Its specific antigen is unknown. No clone much larger than this one lies a single base away; base qualities are absent.

Patients with autoimmune disease history or receiving systemic immunosuppression were excluded from the trial. Peripheral blood for TCR sequencing was collected from all dose cohorts at baseline, on cycle 4 day 1, and on cycle 7 day 1. Samples came from an open-label, multicenter, first-in-human phase I dose-escalation trial of ivuxolimab. Adults with locally advanced or metastatic melanoma, renal cell carcinoma, hepatocellular carcinoma or head and neck squamous cell carcinoma were enrolled in the trial. CD4+ and CD8+ T cells were sorted separately from peripheral blood before TCR sequencing. Genomic DNA was extracted from sorted cells for sequencing of the TCRbeta CDR3 region. TCRbeta CDR3 regions were sequenced using the immunoSEQ Assay. The table comes from immuneACCESS by way of TCRdb, which keeps in-frame sequences with V and J called. Part of the clones is missing from these tables; in studies checked, under half for an unresolved V gene and the rest for unknown reasons. The sample contains tens of thousands of clones, about 89% of them found a single time. Of the sample, 0.9% to 1.2% is held by the ten largest clones.

Spanning cysteine to phenylalanine, the CDR3 consists of 13 amino acids. Only CDR3 DNA is held: 39 bases, read in frame from base 1. Deletion took 3 bases off V and 3 bases off J, with a span of 10 bases between the germline ends. CDR1 and CDR2, looked up from the germline V gene, are SGHDT and YYEEEE. The sequenced sample was CD4+ or CD8+ T cells sorted from blood, obtained in a trial of the OX40 agonist ivuxolimab. The rearrangement combines TRBV5-6 with TRBJ2-7, with the D gene not confidently named. The clonotype was recovered from an adult with an advanced solid tumor such as melanoma, head and neck, liver or kidney cancer. The CDR3 protein sequence reads: CASSSTYVYEQYF. The DNA sequence is given as TGTGCCAGCAGCTCAACGTACGTCTACGAGCAGTACTTC.